The T cell receptor beta chain described here comes from a study of shared clonotypes between healthy human individuals. Researchers reported that CD8 memory united CD45RO+ cells with CCR7-negative CD45RA+ TemRA cells. This clone has just a few counts. The CDR3 is made up of 14 amino acids. The germline V gene has CDR1 LNHDA and CDR2 SQIVND (reference sequence). Trimming removed 6 bases from V and 2 bases from J; junction bases left unmatched: 6. Libraries were prepared by immunoSEQ multiplex PCR; TCRdb keeps only in-frame clonotypes and omits some of them. This sample yields about 120,000 clones, of which approximately 70% are seen a single time; 24% belongs to the top ten.

The specimen was memory CD8+ T cells sorted from blood. The subset is: CD45RO+ cells pooled with CCR7-negative TemRA cells. This rearrangement joins TRBV19 to TRBJ1-2; the match to TRBD1 covers 7 bases. This TCR came from a woman between 25 and 40 years old in good health. The CDR3 reads CASSPTGQNYGYTF. The CDR3 DNA reads as TGTGCCAGTAGCCCAACGGGACAGAACTATGGCTACACCTTC.